This T cell receptor (beta chain) was profiled in a study of early T cells in non-severe SARS-CoV-2 infection. At the level of the study: It was bulk RNA from unsorted whole blood that was sequenced, and the chains were unpaired.

A single record per CDR3 protein comes from TCRdb applying MiXCR to the 5' RACE reads. The sample has more than 70,000 distinct CDR3 sequences; around 11% are singletons. The sequence was obtained from an adult who was a healthcare worker with PCR-confirmed SARS-CoV-2 infection or an uninfected control (not recorded which). The sequenced sample was whole blood, obtained at baseline.

The CDR3 DNA sequence: TGTGCCAGCAGCAGACTAGCGGGGGACACGGCTGAGCAGTTCTTC. Protein: CASSRLAGDTAEQFF. The rearrangement links TRBV9 to TRBJ2-1; 12 bases match TRBD2. The CDR3 contains 15 residues. Per germline, CDR1 SGDLS and CDR2 YYNGEE. The V segment lost 4 bases and the J segment 9 bases; nucleotides outside the gene matches: 8.